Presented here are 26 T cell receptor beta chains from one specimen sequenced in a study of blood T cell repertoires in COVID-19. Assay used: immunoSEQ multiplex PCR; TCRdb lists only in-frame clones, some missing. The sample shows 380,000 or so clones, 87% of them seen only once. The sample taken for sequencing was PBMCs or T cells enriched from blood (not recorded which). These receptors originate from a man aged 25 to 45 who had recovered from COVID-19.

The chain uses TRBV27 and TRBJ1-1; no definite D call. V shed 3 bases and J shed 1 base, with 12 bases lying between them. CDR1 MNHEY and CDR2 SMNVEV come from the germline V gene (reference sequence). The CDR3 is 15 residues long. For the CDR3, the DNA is TGTGCCAGCAGTTTGGATTTTTCGGGGAACACTGAAGCTTTCTTT. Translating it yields CASSLDFSGNTEAFF.

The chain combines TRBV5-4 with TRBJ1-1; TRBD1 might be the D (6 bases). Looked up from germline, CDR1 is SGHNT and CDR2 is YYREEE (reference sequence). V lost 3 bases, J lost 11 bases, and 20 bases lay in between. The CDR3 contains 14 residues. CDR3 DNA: TGTGCCAGCAGCTCACATATAGGGGGAAGAGGGGCTTTCTTT. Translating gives CASSSHIGGRGAFF.

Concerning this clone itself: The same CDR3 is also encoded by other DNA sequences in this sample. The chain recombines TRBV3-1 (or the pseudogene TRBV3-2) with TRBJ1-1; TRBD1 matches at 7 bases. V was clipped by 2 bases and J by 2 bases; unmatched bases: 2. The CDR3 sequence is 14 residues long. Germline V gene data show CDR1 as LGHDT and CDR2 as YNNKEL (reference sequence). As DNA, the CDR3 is TGTGCCAGCAGCCAACGACAGGGAAACACTGAAGCTTTCTTT. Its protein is CASSQRQGNTEAFF.

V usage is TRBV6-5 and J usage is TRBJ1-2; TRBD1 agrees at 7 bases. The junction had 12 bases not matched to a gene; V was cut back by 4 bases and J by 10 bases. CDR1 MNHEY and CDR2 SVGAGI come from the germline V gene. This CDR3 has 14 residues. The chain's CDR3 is CASSFTGAFVSYTF. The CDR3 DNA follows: TGTGCCAGCAGTTTCACAGGGGCTTTTGTTTCCTACACCTTC.

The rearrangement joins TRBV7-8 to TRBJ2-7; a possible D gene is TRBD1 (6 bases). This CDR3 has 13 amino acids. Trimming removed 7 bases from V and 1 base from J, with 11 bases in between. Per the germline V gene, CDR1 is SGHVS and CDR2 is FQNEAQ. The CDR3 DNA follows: TGTGCCAGCACAGGGGAATTGTCCTACGAGCAGTACTTC. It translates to CASTGELSYEQYF.

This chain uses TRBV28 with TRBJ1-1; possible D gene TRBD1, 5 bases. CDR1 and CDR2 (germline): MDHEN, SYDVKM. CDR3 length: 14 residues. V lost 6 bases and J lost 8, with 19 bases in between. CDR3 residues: CASRRDPGGPEAFF. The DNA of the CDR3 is TGTGCCAGCAGGCGGGACCCCGGGGGACCCGAAGCTTTCTTT.

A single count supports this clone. The CDR3 DNA reads TGTGCCTGGGGCAAGGGGACAGGGGGCTACTATGGCTACACCTTC. This sequence encodes CAWGKGTGGYYGYTF. The chain has TRBV30 and TRBJ1-2, with 12 bases that match TRBD1. The germline CDR1 and CDR2 sequences are GTSNPN and SVGIG (reference sequence). The length of the CDR3 is 15 residues. The V gene end was trimmed by 5 bases and the J gene end by 3 bases; junction bases not matched to a gene: 7.

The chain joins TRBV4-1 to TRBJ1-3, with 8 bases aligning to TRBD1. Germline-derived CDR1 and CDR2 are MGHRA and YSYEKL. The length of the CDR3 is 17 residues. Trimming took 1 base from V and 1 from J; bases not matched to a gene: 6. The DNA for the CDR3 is TGCGCCAGCAGCCAAGCAGGGGGCAGATTGTCTGGAAACACCATATATTTT. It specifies CASSQAGGRLSGNTIYF.

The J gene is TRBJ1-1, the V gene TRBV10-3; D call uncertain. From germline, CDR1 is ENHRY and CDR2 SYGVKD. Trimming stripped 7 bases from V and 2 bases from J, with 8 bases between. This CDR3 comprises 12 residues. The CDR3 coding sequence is TGTGCCATCACCGGGGATAACACTGAAGCTTTCTTT. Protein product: CAITGDNTEAFF.

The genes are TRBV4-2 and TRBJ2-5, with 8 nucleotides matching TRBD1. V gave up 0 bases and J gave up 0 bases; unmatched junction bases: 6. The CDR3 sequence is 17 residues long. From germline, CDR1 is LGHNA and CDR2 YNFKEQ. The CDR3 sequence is CASSQDIAGGNQETQYF. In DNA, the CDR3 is TGTGCCAGCAGCCAAGATATCGCAGGGGGCAACCAAGAGACCCAGTACTTC.

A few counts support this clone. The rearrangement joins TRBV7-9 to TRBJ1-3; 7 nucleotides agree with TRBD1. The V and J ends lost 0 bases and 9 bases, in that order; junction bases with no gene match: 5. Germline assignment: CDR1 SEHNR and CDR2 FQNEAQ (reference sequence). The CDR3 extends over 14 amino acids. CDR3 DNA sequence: TGTGCCAGCAGCTTAGCGCTGCAGGGGGTCACCATATATTTT. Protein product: CASSLALQGVTIYF.

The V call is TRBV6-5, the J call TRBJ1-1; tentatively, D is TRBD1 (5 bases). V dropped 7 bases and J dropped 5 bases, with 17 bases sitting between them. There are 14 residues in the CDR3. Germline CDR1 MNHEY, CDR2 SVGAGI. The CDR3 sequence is CASTDAGRRTEAFF. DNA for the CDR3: TGTGCCAGCACCGACGCGGGGCGGAGGACTGAAGCTTTCTTT.

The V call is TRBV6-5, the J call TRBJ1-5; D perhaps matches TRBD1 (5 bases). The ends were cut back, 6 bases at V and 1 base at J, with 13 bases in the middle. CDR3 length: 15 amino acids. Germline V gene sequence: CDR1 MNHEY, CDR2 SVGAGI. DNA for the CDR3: TGTGCCAGCAGCGAGGGCGGGGGGAGCAATCAGCCCCAGCATTTT. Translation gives CASSEGGGSNQPQHF.

The CDR3 loop is CASSTRTAQTDTQYF. The CDR3 DNA is TGTGCCAGTAGTACCCGGACAGCCCAAACAGATACGCAGTATTTT. The genes are TRBV19 and TRBJ2-3; possibly TRBD1 for D (6 bases). CDR3 length equals 15 residues. The ends were cut back, 4 bases at V and 3 bases at J, with 14 bases in the middle. Looked up from germline, CDR1 is LNHDA and CDR2 is SQIVND (reference sequence).

CDR3 in amino acids: CASSLATGLSFF. For the CDR3, the DNA is TGTGCCAGCAGCTTAGCGACAGGTTTGAGCTTCTTT. The chain recombines TRBV7-9 with TRBJ1-1; D might be TRBD1 (6 bases). CDR3 length: 12 amino acids. Germline V gene lookup returns CDR1 SEHNR and CDR2 FQNEAQ (reference sequence). Deletions cut 0 bases from V and 14 bases from J, with 13 bases between. Using reference TRBV7-9 and TRBJ1-1 for the parts outside the CDR3, the full variable domain is DTGVSQNPRHKITKRGQNVTFRCDPISEHNRLYWYRQTLGQGPEFLTYFQNEAQLEKSRLLSDRFSAERPKGSFSTLEIQRTEQGDSAMYLCASSLATGLSFFGQGTRLTVV.

The DNA for the CDR3 is TGCAGCGGAAGGTCATTCACGGGGATGAACACTGAAGCTTTCTTT. This encodes CSGRSFTGMNTEAFF. The gene calls are TRBV29-1 and TRBJ1-1, with D uncertain. V was trimmed by 7 bases and J by 0 bases, leaving 18 bases between them. The germline V gene has CDR1 SQVTM and CDR2 ANQGSEA. This CDR3 comprises 15 residues.

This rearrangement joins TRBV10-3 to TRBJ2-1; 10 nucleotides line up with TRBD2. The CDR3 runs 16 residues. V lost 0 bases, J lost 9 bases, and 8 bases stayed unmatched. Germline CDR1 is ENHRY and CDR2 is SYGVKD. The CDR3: CAISESSGGADGEQFF. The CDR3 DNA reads TGTGCCATCAGTGAGTCGAGCGGGGGGGCCGATGGTGAGCAGTTCTTC.

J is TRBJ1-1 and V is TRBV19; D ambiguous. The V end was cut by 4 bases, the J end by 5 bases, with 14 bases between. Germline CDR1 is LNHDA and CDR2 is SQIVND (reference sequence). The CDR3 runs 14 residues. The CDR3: CASSKARGRTEAFF. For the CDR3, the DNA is TGTGCCAGTAGTAAGGCCCGGGGTCGAACTGAAGCTTTCTTT.

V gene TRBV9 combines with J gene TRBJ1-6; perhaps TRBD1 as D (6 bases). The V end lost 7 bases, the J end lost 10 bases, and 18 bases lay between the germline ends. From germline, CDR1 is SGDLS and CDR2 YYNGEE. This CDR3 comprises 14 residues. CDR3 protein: CASANLPGDSPLHF. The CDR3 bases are TGTGCCAGCGCCAATCTCCCAGGGGACTCACCCCTCCACTTT. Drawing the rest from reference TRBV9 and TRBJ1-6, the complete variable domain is DSGVTQTPKHLITATGQRVTLRCSPRSGDLSVYWYQQSLDQGLQFLIQYYNGEERAKGNILERFSAQQFPDLHSELNLSSLELGDSALYFCASANLPGDSPLHFGNGTRLTVT.

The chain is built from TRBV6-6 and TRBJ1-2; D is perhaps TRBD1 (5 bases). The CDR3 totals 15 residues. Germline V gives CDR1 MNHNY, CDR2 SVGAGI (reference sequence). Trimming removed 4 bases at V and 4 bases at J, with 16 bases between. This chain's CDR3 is CASSSPRSRGYGYTF. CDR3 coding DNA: TGTGCCAGCAGTTCCCCGAGATCTAGGGGCTATGGCTACACCTTC.

Here the CDR3 DNA reads TGTGCCAGCAGCTTATCGCAGGGGGCGGCCACCGGGGAGCTGTTTTTT. Translated: CASSLSQGAATGELFF. The gene calls are TRBV7-3 and TRBJ2-2; 8 bases are shared with TRBD1. V lost 2 bases and J lost 4; bases outside the gene matches: 6. The length of the CDR3 is 16 residues. Germline CDR1 is SGHTA and CDR2 is FQGTGA.

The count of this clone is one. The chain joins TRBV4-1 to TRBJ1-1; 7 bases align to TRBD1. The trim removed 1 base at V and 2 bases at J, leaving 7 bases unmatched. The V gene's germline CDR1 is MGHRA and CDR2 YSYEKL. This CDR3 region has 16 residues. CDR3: CASSQAADRVNTEAFF. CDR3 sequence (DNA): TGCGCCAGCAGCCAAGCCGCTGACAGGGTAAACACTGAAGCTTTCTTT.

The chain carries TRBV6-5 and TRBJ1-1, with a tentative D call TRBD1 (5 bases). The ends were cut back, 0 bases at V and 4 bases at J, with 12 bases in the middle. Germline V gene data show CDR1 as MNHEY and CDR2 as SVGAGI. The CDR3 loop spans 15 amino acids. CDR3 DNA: TGTGCCAGCAGTTACTCCGCTTCGGGGGGCACTGAAGCTTTCTTT. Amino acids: CASSYSASGGTEAFF.

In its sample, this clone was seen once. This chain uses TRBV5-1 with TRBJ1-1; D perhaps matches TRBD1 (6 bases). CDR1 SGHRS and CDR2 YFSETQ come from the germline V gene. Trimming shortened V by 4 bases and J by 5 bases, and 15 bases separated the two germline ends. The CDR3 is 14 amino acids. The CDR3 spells CASSNQGIRTEAFF. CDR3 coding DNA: TGCGCCAGCAGCAATCAGGGGATCAGGACTGAAGCTTTCTTT. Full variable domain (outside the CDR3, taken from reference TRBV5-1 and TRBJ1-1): KAGVTQTPRYLIKTRGQQVTLSCSPISGHRSVSWYQQTPGQGLQFLFEYFSETQRNKGNFPGRFSGRQFSNSRSEMNVSTLELGDSALYLCASSNQGIRTEAFFGQGTRLTVV.

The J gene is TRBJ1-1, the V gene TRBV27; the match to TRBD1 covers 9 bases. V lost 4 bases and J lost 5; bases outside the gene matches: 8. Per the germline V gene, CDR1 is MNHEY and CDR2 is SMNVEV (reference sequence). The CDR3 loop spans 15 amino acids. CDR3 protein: CASSSPGTGKTEAFF. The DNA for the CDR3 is TGTGCCAGCAGTTCGCCCGGGACAGGGAAGACTGAAGCTTTCTTT.

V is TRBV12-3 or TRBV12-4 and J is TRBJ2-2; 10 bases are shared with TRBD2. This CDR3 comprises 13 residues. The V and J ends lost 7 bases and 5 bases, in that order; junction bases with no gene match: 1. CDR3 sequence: CASMTSGTGELFF. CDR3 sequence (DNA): TGTGCCAGCATGACTAGCGGGACCGGGGAGCTGTTTTTT.